This note documents a single TCR beta chain sequence. What it binds is unknown. The sample is drawn from a study of T cell repertoires in cytomegalovirus infection. Study results and limitations: HLA-C-restricted CMV-specific TCR beta clonotypes prevailed in the ex vivo response.

TCRdb ran MiXCR on the reads and lists one entry per CDR3 protein. The sample lists fewer than 400,000 distinct CDR3 sequences; approximately 18% were seen once. The ends were cut back, 7 bases at V and 1 base at J, with 13 bases in the middle. The CDR3 contains 13 residues. Looked up from germline, CDR1 is GTSNPN and CDR2 is SVGIG (reference sequence). The sequenced material came from PBMCs. The rearrangement joins TRBV30 to TRBJ1-1, with TRBD1 as a possible D gene (5 bases). This TCR came from a human donor in good health (CMV status not recorded). Some clones in this sample may be carry-over from other donors' samples. The CDR3 nucleotides are TGTGCCTCCACGAGACAGAGGAACACTGAAGCTTTCTTT. Translation: CASTRQRNTEAFF.